The T cell receptor (beta chain) described here comes from a study of blood T cells in healthy people across ages. A second 7 to 11 cycle PCR used barcoded and J-beta primers. Every sample gave at least 2.5 million paired-end reads containing CDR3. TCRdb fed the 5' RACE reads into MiXCR, producing one record per CDR3 protein. The data contain 800,000 to 950,000 distinct CDR3 sequences, roughly 40% of them singletons. Germline CDR1 and CDR2: SGHTA and FQGNSA. The CDR3 totals 14 residues. Trimming stripped 1 base from V and 2 bases from J, with 8 bases between. The sequence was obtained from a man between 18 and 35 years old in good health. This chain connects TRBV7-2 to TRBJ1-2, with unresolved D. The source material was blood. The CDR3 here is CASSLVAGNYGYTF. The CDR3 DNA reads as TGTGCCAGCAGCTTAGTTGCGGGGAACTATGGCTACACCTTC.